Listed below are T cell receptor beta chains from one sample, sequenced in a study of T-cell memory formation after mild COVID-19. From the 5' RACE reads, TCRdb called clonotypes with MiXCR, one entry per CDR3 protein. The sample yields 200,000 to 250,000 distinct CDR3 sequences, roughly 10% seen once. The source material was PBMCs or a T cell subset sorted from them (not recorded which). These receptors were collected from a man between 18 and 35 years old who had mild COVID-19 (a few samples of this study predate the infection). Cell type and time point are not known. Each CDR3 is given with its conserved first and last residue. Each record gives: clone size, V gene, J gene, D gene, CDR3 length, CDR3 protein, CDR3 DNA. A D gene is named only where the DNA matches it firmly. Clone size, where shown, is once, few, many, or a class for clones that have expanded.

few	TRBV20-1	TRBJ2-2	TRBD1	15	CSARPFNRGTGELFF	TGCAGTGCACGCCCTTTTAACAGGGGGACCGGGGAGCTGTTTTTT
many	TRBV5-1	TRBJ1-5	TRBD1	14	CASRQTGGNQPQHF	TGCGCCAGCAGGCAGACAGGGGGTAATCAGCCCCAGCATTTT
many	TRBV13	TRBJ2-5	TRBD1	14	CASSVGQGGQTQYF	TGTGCCAGCAGCGTGGGACAGGGGGGACAGACCCAGTACTTC
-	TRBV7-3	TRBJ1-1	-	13	CASSVSLNTEAFF	TGTGCCAGCAGCGTCAGTCTGAACACTGAAGCTTTCTTT
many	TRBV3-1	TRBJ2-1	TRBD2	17	CASSQGFSGGSYNEQFF	TGTGCCAGCAGCCAGGGATTTAGCGGGGGGTCCTACAATGAGCAGTTCTTC
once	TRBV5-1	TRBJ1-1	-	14	CASSWLPAATEAFF	TGCGCCAGCAGCTGGCTACCCGCTGCCACTGAAGCTTTCTTT
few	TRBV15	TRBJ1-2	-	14	CATSRDYKNYGYTF	TGTGCCACCAGCAGAGATTACAAGAACTATGGCTACACCTTC
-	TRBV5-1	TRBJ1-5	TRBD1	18	CASSISPRDSYSNQPQHF	TGCGCCAGCAGCATCTCTCCGCGGGACAGCTATAGCAATCAGCCCCAGCATTTT
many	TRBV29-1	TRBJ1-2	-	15	CSVEEGRQRLYGYTF	TGCAGCGTTGAAGAGGGGCGACAGCGCCTCTATGGCTACACCTTC
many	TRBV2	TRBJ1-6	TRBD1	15	CASSENRGGNSPLHF	TGTGCCAGCAGTGAAAACAGGGGAGGAAATTCACCCCTCCACTTT
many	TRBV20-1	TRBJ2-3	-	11	CSASTGDTQYF	TGCAGTGCTAGTACGGGAGATACGCAGTATTTT
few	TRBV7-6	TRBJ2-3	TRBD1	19	CASSLPPGTGRRVSDTQYF	TGTGCCAGCAGCTTACCACCCGGGACAGGGAGGCGCGTGTCAGATACGCAGTATTTT
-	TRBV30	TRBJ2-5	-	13	CASGTADGETQYF	TGTGCCTCGGGGACTGCCGATGGGGAGACCCAGTACTTC
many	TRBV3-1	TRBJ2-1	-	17	CASSQENFGGDYNEQFF	TGTGCCAGCAGCCAAGAAAACTTCGGGGGAGATTACAATGAGCAGTTCTTC
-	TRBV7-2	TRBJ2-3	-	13	CASSLQVPDTQYF	TGTGCCAGCAGCCTCCAGGTCCCAGATACGCAGTATTTT
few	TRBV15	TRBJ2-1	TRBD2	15	CATSSILAGVNEQFF	TGTGCCACCAGCAGCATTCTAGCGGGGGTTAATGAGCAGTTCTTC
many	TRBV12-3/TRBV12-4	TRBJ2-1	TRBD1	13	CASSLTGRNEQFF	TGTGCCAGCAGCCTGACAGGGCGTAATGAGCAGTTCTTC